Listed here are 19 T cell receptor beta chains from one sample, sequenced in a study of cytomegalovirus exposure and HLA in healthy donors (dated by TCRdb to about 2017). Library construction relied on the immunoSEQ multiplex PCR assay. A mixture of 60 forward primers for TCR Vbeta segments and 13 reverse primers for TCR Jbeta segments was used in the multiplex PCR. Here the immuneACCESS table is served through TCRdb, limited to in-frame sequences with V and J called. Missing clones are a known gap in these copies; in checked studies unresolved V genes cover under half, and the rest lacks a known reason. The sample table records roughly 100,000 clones; 82% of these occur just once. The leading ten clones occupy around 3.7% of the sample. Sequenced material: PBMCs. Receptors were obtained from a man aged 25 to 40 in good health and CMV-seropositive.

The genes are TRBV27 and TRBJ1-1, with 7 bases fitting TRBD1. The CDR3 spans 15 residues. Germline loops: CDR1 MNHEY, CDR2 SMNVEV (reference sequence). With V trimmed by 0 bases and J by 2 bases, 3 bases remained unmatched. The CDR3, as DNA: TGTGCCAGCAGTTTATCAGGGGGCGTTAACACTGAAGCTTTCTTT. It specifies CASSLSGGVNTEAFF.

The CDR3 region is CASLGLADYNEQFF. The CDR3 nucleotides are TGTGCCAGCCTGGGACTAGCGGACTACAATGAGCAGTTCTTC. The chain carries TRBV28 and TRBJ2-1; 11 bases map to TRBD2. Germline V gene sequence: CDR1 MDHEN, CDR2 SYDVKM. CDR3 length: 14 residues. V dropped 8 bases and J dropped 3; count of bases not matched to a gene: 3.

The J gene is TRBJ2-5, the V gene TRBV15, with TRBD2 matching over 10 bases. The CDR3 loop spans 19 amino acids. Per germline, CDR1 LNHNV and CDR2 YYDKDF (reference sequence). The trim removed 2 bases at V and 5 bases at J, leaving 17 bases unmatched. The CDR3 loop reads CATSRPRVGLAVGGETQYF. The CDR3 nucleotides are TGTGCCACCAGCAGACCCAGAGTCGGACTAGCGGTCGGTGGGGAGACCCAGTACTTC.

The gene calls are TRBV30 and TRBJ1-1, with D unclear. CDR3 length equals 12 residues. Germline lookup yields CDR1 GTSNPN and CDR2 SVGIG (reference sequence). Between the trimmed V and J ends, which lost 2 bases and 3 bases, there was a span of 7 bases. The CDR3 DNA is TGTGCCTGGAGTATTCAGTACACTGAAGCTTTCTTT. As protein: CAWSIQYTEAFF. The variable domain in full, completed from reference TRBV30 and TRBJ1-1, reads SQTIHQWPATLVQPVGSPLSLECTVEGTSNPNLYWYRQAAGRGLQLLFYSVGIGQISSEVPQNLSASRPQDRQFILSSKKLLLSDSGFYLCAWSIQYTEAFFGQGTRLTVV.

The count of this clone is one. V and J are TRBV28 and TRBJ2-5; 10 bases are shared with TRBD1. The length of the CDR3 is 15 residues. Germline lookup yields CDR1 MDHEN and CDR2 SYDVKM. The ends lost 6 bases at V and 4 bases at J; junction bases unmatched: 8. Here the CDR3 reads CASRRDRGYGETQYF. The CDR3 DNA follows: TGTGCCAGCAGAAGGGACAGGGGATATGGAGAGACCCAGTACTTC.

This clone was found a few times. The V and J genes are TRBV6-6 and TRBJ2-7, with D maybe TRBD1 (6 bases). The CDR3 runs to 13 residues. Germline lookup yields CDR1 MNHNY and CDR2 SVGAGI (reference sequence). V was clipped by 6 bases and J by 1 base, with 10 bases between them. The CDR3 loop is CASSRQGSYEQYF. The CDR3 DNA sequence: TGTGCCAGCAGCCGCCAGGGGTCCTACGAGCAGTACTTC.

This clone qualifies as medium-sized. The rearrangement links TRBV7-6 to TRBJ1-2; perhaps TRBD1 as D (6 bases). CDR3 size: 13 residues. V gave up 5 bases and J gave up 4 bases, with 11 bases separating them. Germline CDR1 SGHVS, CDR2 FNYEAQ. CDR3 sequence: CASSVGQFYGYTF. The CDR3 coding sequence is TGTGCCAGCAGCGTTGGACAGTTCTATGGCTACACCTTC.

This chain uses TRBV7-7 with TRBJ1-5; TRBD1 might be the D (6 bases). The CDR3 sequence is 13 residues long. The V end was cut by 5 bases, the J end by 5 bases, with 10 bases between. Germline CDR1 reads SSHAT; CDR2 reads FNYEAQ (reference sequence). CDR3 region: CASSMDRDQPQHF. As DNA, the CDR3 is TGTGCCAGCAGCATGGACAGAGATCAGCCCCAGCATTTT.

The rearrangement uses TRBV6-5 and TRBJ2-1, with D tentatively TRBD2 (6 bases). Germline V lookup: CDR1 MNHEY, CDR2 SVGAGI. Between the trimmed V and J ends, which lost 0 bases and 3 bases, there was a span of 9 bases. CDR3 length equals 15 residues. The CDR3 DNA follows: TGTGCCAGCAGTTACTCGGGACTGTACTACAATGAGCAGTTCTTC. This codes for CASSYSGLYYNEQFF.

V gene TRBV27 combines with J gene TRBJ1-5; D not resolved. V was shortened by 7 bases and J by 1 base, with 11 bases between the two germline ends. This CDR3 is 14 amino acids long. The V gene's germline CDR1 is MNHEY and CDR2 SMNVEV (reference sequence). CDR3: CASTPSGSNQPQHF. CDR3 bases: TGTGCCAGCACCCCTTCGGGGAGCAATCAGCCCCAGCATTTT.

This chain joins TRBV5-4 and TRBJ2-5; TRBD2 agrees at 13 bases. Germline CDR1 SGHNT, CDR2 YYREEE (reference sequence). Trimming at V came to 3 bases and at J to 4 bases, leaving 9 bases not matched to a gene. The CDR3 spans 17 residues. The DNA of the CDR3 is TGTGCCAGCAGCTATAGATGGACTAGCGGGAGTTTAGAGACCCAGTACTTC. It codes for CASSYRWTSGSLETQYF.

This clone appeared a single time. This chain connects TRBV28 to TRBJ2-5; TRBD2 matches at 15 bases. V dropped 3 bases and J dropped 4; count of bases not matched to a gene: 6. The germline V gene has CDR1 MDHEN and CDR2 SYDVKM. The CDR3 has 17 residues. The CDR3, as DNA: TGTGCCAGCAGTTTCGGACTAGCGGGAGGGCGCGGAGAGACCCAGTACTTC. Its translation: CASSFGLAGGRGETQYF.

The chain carries TRBV7-8 and TRBJ1-2, with D possibly TRBD1 on 5 matching bases. V lost 1 base to trimming and J lost 4 bases, with 10 bases between them. The CDR3 has 14 residues. Germline assignment: CDR1 SGHVS and CDR2 FQNEAQ. This CDR3 reads CASSLVSGGYGYTF. The CDR3 DNA sequence: TGTGCCAGCAGCTTAGTATCGGGGGGCTATGGCTACACCTTC.

This clone was seen once. The chain has TRBV18 and TRBJ2-7; 10 bases are a match to TRBD2. Looked up from germline, CDR1 is KGHSH and CDR2 is LQKENI. V lost 4 bases to trimming and J lost 2 bases; unmatched junction nucleotides: 5. This CDR3 spans 15 amino acids. The CDR3 region has the DNA TGTGCCAGCTCACTTCTAGCGGGAGAGACCTACGAGCAGTACTTC. As protein: CASSLLAGETYEQYF.

The chain recombines TRBV16 with TRBJ2-3; 8 bases map to TRBD2. The CDR3 runs to 15 residues. V shed 0 bases, J shed 4 bases, and the junction held 3 bases outside the gene matches. The V gene's germline CDR1 is KGHSY and CDR2 FQNENV. This chain's CDR3 is CASSQSRTSSDTQYF. The CDR3 DNA reads as TGTGCCAGCAGCCAATCGAGGACTAGCTCAGATACGCAGTATTTT.

This clone was recorded only once. This rearrangement joins TRBV4-1 to TRBJ1-2, with TRBD1 identical over 7 bases. The length of the CDR3 is 16 residues. Germline CDR1 and CDR2: MGHRA and YSYEKL. Germline trimming cut 0 bases from V and 2 bases from J; bases unmatched to any gene: 6. CDR3 region: CASSQDQQGRNYGYTF. DNA of the CDR3: TGCGCCAGCAGCCAAGATCAACAGGGGCGAAACTATGGCTACACCTTC.

The chain recombines TRBV5-6 with TRBJ2-7; 10 bases are shared with TRBD2. The germline gives CDR1 SGHDT, CDR2 YYEEEE. The CDR3 totals 15 residues. Losses at the gene ends were 2 bases for V and 5 bases for J; bases not matched to a gene: 7. The CDR3 is CASSLGSGRADEQYF. DNA of the CDR3: TGTGCCAGCAGCTTAGGGAGCGGGAGGGCCGACGAGCAGTACTTC.

This clone appeared once. This chain links TRBV27 with TRBJ2-2, with D hard to call. CDR1 and CDR2 (germline): MNHEY, SMNVEV (reference sequence). This CDR3 spans 13 amino acids. Trimming pared 4 bases from V and 7 bases from J, leaving 10 bases between. CDR3 in amino acids: CASSSYPSGELFF. DNA for the CDR3: TGTGCCAGCAGTTCTTACCCGAGCGGGGAGCTGTTTTTT.

J is TRBJ1-5 and V is TRBV19, with D possibly TRBD1 on 6 matching bases. Trimming took off 5 bases at V and 0 bases at J, with 11 bases between the two ends. This CDR3 contains 15 residues. Germline lookup yields CDR1 LNHDA and CDR2 SQIVND (reference sequence). DNA for the CDR3: TGTGCCAGTAGTCCAGACAGGAATAGCAATCAGCCCCAGCATTTT. Translated, it gives CASSPDRNSNQPQHF.